Listed below are T cell receptor beta chains from one sample, sequenced in a study of T cell responses to AZD1222 COVID-19 vaccine. This table comes from immunoSEQ multiplex PCR, and its TCRdb copy is limited to in-frame clones, with some not included. Among some 150,000 clones listed, around 87% were seen once. The starting material was peripheral blood, obtained 28 days after the second AZD1222 dose. The receptors were sampled from an adult who received the AZD1222 COVID-19 vaccine. The CDR3 runs from the conserved cysteine through the conserved F or W. The D gene is left open where the match is weak. Rows may omit the clone size; those that give it use once, few, many or a size class.

v_gene	abundance	j_gene	d_gene	CDR3nt	CDR3aa
TRBV6-2/TRBV6-3	.	TRBJ1-5	.	TGTGCCAGCAGTCCCCCCGGGGGAAGAAGTCAGCCCCAGCATTTT	CASSPPGGRSQPQHF
TRBV29-1	.	TRBJ2-5	.	TGCAGCGTTGAAAAGGGGCTGGGTCGGTCGGAGACCCAGTACTTC	CSVEKGLGRSETQYF
TRBV5-6	.	TRBJ1-2	.	TGTGCCAGCAGCTTGGGACAGAGAGATGGCTACACCTTC	CASSLGQRDGYTF
TRBV19	.	TRBJ1-5	.	TGTGCCAGTAGTATGGGGATCCAGGGATATCAGCCCCAGCATTTT	CASSMGIQGYQPQHF
TRBV30	.	TRBJ1-1	.	TGTGCCGGTTGGGTGGGAACCGAAGCTTTCTTT	CAGWVGTEAFF
TRBV4-1	.	TRBJ2-1	.	TGCGCCAGCAGCCAAGGTAAGGCCCGTAGCTCCTACAATGAGCAGTTCTTC	CASSQGKARSSYNEQFF
TRBV7-9	.	TRBJ2-3	.	TGTGCCAGCAGCCGGGTCGAAGTTACGCAGTATTTT	CASSRVEVTQYF
TRBV2	.	TRBJ1-5	.	TGTGCCAGCAGTGTCCTGCAAAGCAATCAGCCCCAGCATTTT	CASSVLQSNQPQHF
TRBV11-1	.	TRBJ2-7	TRBD1	TGTGCCAGCAGCTTTGGGACAGGGACAGAGAACGAGCAGTACTTC	CASSFGTGTENEQYF
TRBV5-1	.	TRBJ2-7	.	TGCGCCAGCAGCTTGGGAAAGGCCCTCTACGAGCAGTACTTC	CASSLGKALYEQYF
TRBV3-1/TRBV3-2	.	TRBJ2-7	.	TGTGCCAGCAGCCAGAATGCTGCAGGGAGAGGAGTCGAGCAGTACTTC	CASSQNAAGRGVEQYF
TRBV4-3	.	TRBJ1-2	.	TGCGCCAGCAGCCAACACACGGGGAGCGGCTGGGGCTACACCTTC	CASSQHTGSGWGYTF
TRBV7-2	.	TRBJ1-2	TRBD1	TGTGCCAGCAGCTTAGATCCAGGGGGAAGGGGTGGCTACACCTTC	CASSLDPGGRGGYTF
TRBV28	.	TRBJ2-7	.	TGTGCCAGCAGTTTGGGACAACTCTCCTACGAGCAGTACTTC	CASSLGQLSYEQYF
TRBV4-3	.	TRBJ2-6	.	TGCGCCAGCAGCCCACGGGAGGACAGATACAGCTCTGGGGCCAACGTCCTGACTTTC	CASSPREDRYSSGANVLTF
TRBV19	once	TRBJ2-7	.	TGTGCCAGTCGCGAACAGGGTAGCTACGAGCAGTACTTC	CASREQGSYEQYF
TRBV28	.	TRBJ1-6	.	TGTGCCAGCAAAAGTTTTAATTCACCCCTCCACTTT	CASKSFNSPLHF
TRBV2	.	TRBJ2-7	TRBD2	TGTGCCAGCAGCCCCGGGACTAGCGGGGACTACGAGCAGTACTTC	CASSPGTSGDYEQYF
TRBV6-1	.	TRBJ1-4	TRBD1	TGTGCCAGCAGTGAGGGACAGGCTAGGGAAAAACTGTTTTTT	CASSEGQAREKLFF
TRBV18	.	TRBJ1-2	.	TGTGCCAGCTCACCATCCAGGGGTAACTATGGCTACACCTTC	CASSPSRGNYGYTF
TRBV9	.	TRBJ2-3	.	TGTGCCAGCAGCGTAGGGGATACGCAGTATTTT	CASSVGDTQYF
TRBV7-2	.	TRBJ2-2	.	TGTGCCAGCATCCGCTCCCGGGGCACCGGGGAGCTGTTTTTT	CASIRSRGTGELFF
TRBV6-5	.	TRBJ1-6	.	TGTGCCAGCAGTTACTTCACGGCAAATTCACCCCTCCACTTT	CASSYFTANSPLHF
TRBV10-3	.	TRBJ1-1	.	TGTGCCATCAGTGGGAAGGAGAACACTGAAGCTTTCTTT	CAISGKENTEAFF
TRBV19	.	TRBJ1-5	TRBD1	TGTGCCAGTAGACGGGACAGGGGATTATATAGCAATCAGCCCCAGCATTTT	CASRRDRGLYSNQPQHF
TRBV7-8	.	TRBJ2-1	.	TGTGCCAGCAGCTTAGTACCGGACAAAGACTATGAGCAGTTCTTC	CASSLVPDKDYEQFF
TRBV7-3	.	TRBJ2-2	TRBD1	TGTGCCAGCAGCCGACGGACAGGGGGTGCCGGGGAGCTGTTTTTT	CASSRRTGGAGELFF
TRBV30	few	TRBJ1-6	.	TGTGCCTGGAGTAAGGGACGAGAGGATTCACCCCTCCACTTT	CAWSKGREDSPLHF
TRBV9	few	TRBJ1-6	.	TGTGCCAGCAGCGCCGGCGGGGGGTTACCCCTCCACTTT	CASSAGGGLPLHF
TRBV7-8	.	TRBJ1-5	.	TGTGCCAGCACCACTTACGGTTTAGGAACTAGCAATCAGCCCCAGCATTTT	CASTTYGLGTSNQPQHF
TRBV7-8	once	TRBJ1-2	.	TGTGCCAGCAGCCTGGGCGGAAACTATGGCTACACCTTC	CASSLGGNYGYTF
TRBV19	.	TRBJ2-5	.	TGTGCCAGTAGTCCGGGAAAACAGACCCAGTACTTC	CASSPGKQTQYF
TRBV3-1/TRBV3-2	.	TRBJ1-3	.	TGTGCCAGCAGCCACCCGGGACATCCGAACTCTGGAAACACCATATATTTT	CASSHPGHPNSGNTIYF
TRBV5-4	.	TRBJ1-3	TRBD1	TGTGCCAGCAGCTACAACAGGGGGCCGTCTTCTGGAAACACCATATATTTT	CASSYNRGPSSGNTIYF
TRBV10-3	.	TRBJ2-5	TRBD1	TGTGCCATCAGTCCAGACAGGGGGCGCCGGGATACCCAGTACTTC	CAISPDRGRRDTQYF
TRBV7-2	.	TRBJ2-5	.	TGTGCCAGCAGCACTTACGAGACCCAGTACTTC	CASSTYETQYF
TRBV19	.	TRBJ2-5	TRBD2	TGTGCCAGTGGAGAGAGGCTAGCGGGAGTTTCTAGTGTGACCCAGTACTTC	CASGERLAGVSSVTQYF